The rows below give T cell receptor beta chains drawn from one sample of a study of T cell responses to AZD1222 COVID-19 vaccine. Profiling relied on immunoSEQ multiplex PCR, and the TCRdb table lists in-frame clones only, not all of them. Counted here are over 150,000 clones, approximately 90% occurring once; the ten biggest clones make up around 3%. This specimen was peripheral blood, taken on day 0 of AZD1222 vaccination. The receptors were gathered from an adult in good health. Both conserved end residues are part of each CDR3.

v_gene	len	j_gene	CDR3aa
TRBV7-2	16	TRBJ1-1	CASGFDMALAGTEAFF
TRBV6-5	12	TRBJ2-1	CASRTFLDEQFF
TRBV5-1	15	TRBJ2-3	CASSLTRSSTDTQYF
TRBV3-1/TRBV3-2	17	TRBJ2-2	CASSHPFRGVNTGELFF
TRBV11-3	16	TRBJ2-7	CASSPSGGPSRYEQYF
TRBV5-5	15	TRBJ1-3	CASSFDQGAGNTIYF
TRBV21-1	16	TRBJ2-7	CASGNNYRFASYEQYF
TRBV9	17	TRBJ1-2	CASSVAETGGYSGGYTF
TRBV6-1	15	TRBJ2-7	CASSEGDRGPYEQYF
TRBV5-4	13	TRBJ2-7	CASSLVGGHEQYF
TRBV6-2/TRBV6-3	13	TRBJ1-5	CASSPLNPAPQHF
TRBV7-2	13	TRBJ1-1	CASSPSREVEAFF
TRBV11-2	12	TRBJ2-1	CASSLGAGEQFF
TRBV5-5	13	TRBJ1-3	CASSRGVGNTIYF
TRBV5-1	15	TRBJ2-3	CASSFGRPDTDTQYF
TRBV11-1	13	TRBJ1-2	CASSLGGSYGYTF
TRBV9	14	TRBJ2-3	CASSSPPLDVTQYF
TRBV6-4	14	TRBJ2-2	CASSALEGAGELFF
TRBV19	16	TRBJ2-4	CASSILGGGGLGIQYF
TRBV10-3	15	TRBJ2-2	CAIGSVGGDTGELFF
TRBV5-4	14	TRBJ2-2	CASSLSPNTGELFF
TRBV20-1	12	TRBJ2-7	CSASEQTRGQYF
TRBV7-9	14	TRBJ1-2	CASSGQLSNYGYTF
TRBV5-1	16	TRBJ1-2	CASSQGTGGANYGYTF
TRBV4-3	18	TRBJ1-6	CASSQDRAASSYNSPLHF
TRBV30	13	TRBJ1-3	CAWAGTPGNTIYF
TRBV20-1	12	TRBJ1-6	CSAGGGNSPLHF
TRBV4-1	15	TRBJ2-7	CASSQDPGTPIEQYF
TRBV4-3	15	TRBJ1-1	CASSQGAGRATEAFF
TRBV12-3/TRBV12-4	13	TRBJ1-3	CASSRPSGNTIYF
TRBV7-9	16	TRBJ2-7	CASSPTGVRSSYEQYF
TRBV7-6	19	TRBJ2-2	CASSLSLAGDFANTGELFF
TRBV13	14	TRBJ1-2	CASSPSDRTNGYTF
TRBV11-2	14	TRBJ2-7	CASSLEPGPSEQYF
TRBV7-9	13	TRBJ1-1	CASTRANVVEAFF
TRBV5-3	13	TRBJ2-7	CARRPRSRYEQYF
TRBV12-5	16	TRBJ2-1	CASGPLPGQGHNEQFF
TRBV2	14	TRBJ1-2	CASSEVTDNYGYTF
TRBV30	13	TRBJ2-1	CAWSPGRINEQFF
TRBV6-6	14	TRBJ1-1	CASSLTGGNTEAFF
TRBV3-1/TRBV3-2	17	TRBJ2-5	CASSQGAQRGGPETQYF
TRBV5-1	15	TRBJ1-2	CASSPGTGGQGGYTF
TRBV15	15	TRBJ2-7	CATSRTEAGLYEQYF
TRBV7-2	17	TRBJ2-3	CASSPRAGSGGQDTQYF
TRBV2	13	TRBJ2-1	CASSASQVGEQFF
TRBV7-2	12	TRBJ1-6	CASSLGPGPLHF
TRBV3-1/TRBV3-2	16	TRBJ1-4	CASSPLPGQGYEKLFF
TRBV20-1	11	TRBJ1-5	CSARVEQPQHF
TRBV3-1/TRBV3-2	19	TRBJ1-2	CASSQGPERGHRFLYGYTF
TRBV5-6	17	TRBJ2-1	CASSLAVRRGRFNEQFF
TRBV29-1	12	TRBJ1-4	CSAGGADEKLFF
TRBV11-1	15	TRBJ2-5	CASSLGGTGQETQYF